Listed here is a single T cell receptor beta chain. No antigen is known for it. Germline V lookup: CDR1 SGHNT, CDR2 YYREEE (reference sequence). The germline V and J ends were trimmed by 0 bases and 0 bases, with 10 bases remaining between them. This CDR3 is 16 amino acids long. Clones were read by immunoSEQ multiplex PCR, and TCRdb kept only the in-frame ones, dropping some. The profile shows around 100,000 clones, 88% of them singletons. This sample is part of a study of identifying expanded T cells in peripheral blood. The study's findings and limits: Approximately 1.1 clones differed between technical replicates, versus approximately 16 and 19 over time. Clone count variance between roughly 2-week samples rose with total template count.

Collection occurred without any documented infections or immune events in donors. This receptor was obtained from a person aged 18-70 years in good health. The chain carries TRBV5-4 and TRBJ2-1, with D uncertain. Material for sequencing was blood. In DNA form, the CDR3 reads TGTGCCAGCAGCTTGGGGCAAGAAATCTCCTACAATGAGCAGTTCTTC. This translates into CASSLGQEISYNEQFF.